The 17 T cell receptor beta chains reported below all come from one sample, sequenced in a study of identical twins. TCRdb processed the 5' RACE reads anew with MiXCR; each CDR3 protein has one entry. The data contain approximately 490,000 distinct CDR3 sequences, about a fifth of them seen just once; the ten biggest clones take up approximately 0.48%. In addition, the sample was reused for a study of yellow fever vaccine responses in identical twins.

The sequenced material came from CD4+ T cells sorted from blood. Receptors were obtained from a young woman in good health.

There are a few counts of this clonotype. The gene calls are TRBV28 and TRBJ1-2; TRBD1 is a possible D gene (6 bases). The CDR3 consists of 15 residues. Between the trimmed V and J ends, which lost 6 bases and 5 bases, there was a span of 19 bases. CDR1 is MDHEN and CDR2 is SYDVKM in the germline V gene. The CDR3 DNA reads TGTGCCAGCAGCTCAACAGGGAACGGATGGTATGGCTACACCTTC. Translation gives CASSSTGNGWYGYTF.

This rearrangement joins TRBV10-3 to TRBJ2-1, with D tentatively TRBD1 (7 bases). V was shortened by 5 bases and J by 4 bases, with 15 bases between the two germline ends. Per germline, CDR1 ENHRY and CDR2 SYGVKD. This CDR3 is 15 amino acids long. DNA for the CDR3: TGTGCCATCAGTATGCTGGCAGGGGGGTACAATGAGCAGTTCTTC. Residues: CAISMLAGGYNEQFF.

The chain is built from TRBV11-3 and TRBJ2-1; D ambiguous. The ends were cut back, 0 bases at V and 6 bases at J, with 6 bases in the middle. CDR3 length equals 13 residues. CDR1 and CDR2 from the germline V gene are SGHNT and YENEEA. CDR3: CASSLEGSNEQFF. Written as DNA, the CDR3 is TGTGCCAGCAGCTTAGAAGGAAGCAATGAGCAGTTCTTC.

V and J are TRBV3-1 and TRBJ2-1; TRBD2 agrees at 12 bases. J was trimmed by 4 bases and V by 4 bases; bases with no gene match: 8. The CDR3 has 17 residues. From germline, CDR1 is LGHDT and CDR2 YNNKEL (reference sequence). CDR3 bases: TGTGCCAGCAGCCCTACTAGCGGGGGGCCAAGATACAATGAGCAGTTCTTC. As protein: CASSPTSGGPRYNEQFF.

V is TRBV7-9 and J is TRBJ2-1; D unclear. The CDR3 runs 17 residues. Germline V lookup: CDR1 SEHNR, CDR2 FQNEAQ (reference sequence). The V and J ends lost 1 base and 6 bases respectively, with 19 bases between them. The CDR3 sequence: CASSLGWTLNSRNEQFF. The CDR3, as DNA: TGTGCCAGCAGCTTAGGTTGGACGCTCAACTCTCGCAATGAGCAGTTCTTC. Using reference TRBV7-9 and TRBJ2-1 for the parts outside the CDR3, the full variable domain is DTGVSQNPRHKITKRGQNVTFRCDPISEHNRLYWYRQTLGQGPEFLTYFQNEAQLEKSRLLSDRFSAERPKGSFSTLEIQRTEQGDSAMYLCASSLGWTLNSRNEQFFGPGTRLTVL.

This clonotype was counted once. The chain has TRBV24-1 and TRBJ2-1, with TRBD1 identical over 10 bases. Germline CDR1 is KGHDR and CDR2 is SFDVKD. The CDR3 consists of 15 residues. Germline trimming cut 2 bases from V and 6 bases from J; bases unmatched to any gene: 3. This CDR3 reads CATSDWGQGFNEQFF. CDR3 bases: TGTGCCACCAGTGATTGGGGACAGGGGTTCAATGAGCAGTTCTTC.

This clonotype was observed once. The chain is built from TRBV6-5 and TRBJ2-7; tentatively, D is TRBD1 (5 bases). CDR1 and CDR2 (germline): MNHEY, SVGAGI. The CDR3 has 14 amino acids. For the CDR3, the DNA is TGCGCCAGCAGTTATTCTCAGGGCACCTACGAGCAGTACGTC. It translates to CASSYSQGTYEQYV.

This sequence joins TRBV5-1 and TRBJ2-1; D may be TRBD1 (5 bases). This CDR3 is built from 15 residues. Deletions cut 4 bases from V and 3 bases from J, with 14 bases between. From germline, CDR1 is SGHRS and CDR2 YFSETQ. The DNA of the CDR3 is TGCGCCAGCAGCAGCAGGGTAACCGGCTACAATGAGCAGTTCTTC. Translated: CASSSRVTGYNEQFF.

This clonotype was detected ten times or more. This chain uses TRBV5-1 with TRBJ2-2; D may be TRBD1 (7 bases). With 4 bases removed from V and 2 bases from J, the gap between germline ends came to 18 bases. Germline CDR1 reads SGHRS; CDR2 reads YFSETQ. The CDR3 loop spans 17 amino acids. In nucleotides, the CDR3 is TGCGCCAGCAGCCCCGCAGGGGGGACCTTTAACACCGGGGAGCTGTTTTTT. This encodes CASSPAGGTFNTGELFF.

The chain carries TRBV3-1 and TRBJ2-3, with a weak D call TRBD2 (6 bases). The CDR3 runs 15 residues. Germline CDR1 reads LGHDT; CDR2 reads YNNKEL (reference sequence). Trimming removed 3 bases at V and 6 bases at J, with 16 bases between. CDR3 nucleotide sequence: TGTGCCAGCAGCCAGGGGGTAGCGGTATTGGATACGCAGTATTTT. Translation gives CASSQGVAVLDTQYF.

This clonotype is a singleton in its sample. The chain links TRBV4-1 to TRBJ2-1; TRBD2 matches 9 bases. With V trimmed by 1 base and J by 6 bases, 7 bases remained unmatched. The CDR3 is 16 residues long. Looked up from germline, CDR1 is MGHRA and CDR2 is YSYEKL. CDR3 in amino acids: CASSQVQLAGINEQFF. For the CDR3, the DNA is TGCGCCAGCAGCCAAGTCCAACTAGCGGGCATCAATGAGCAGTTCTTC.

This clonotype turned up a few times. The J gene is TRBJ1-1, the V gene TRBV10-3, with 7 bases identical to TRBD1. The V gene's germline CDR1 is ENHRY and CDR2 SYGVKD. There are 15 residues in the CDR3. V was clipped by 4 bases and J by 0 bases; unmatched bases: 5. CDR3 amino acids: CAISAAGTVNTEAFF. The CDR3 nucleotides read TGTGCCATCAGTGCCGCCGGGACAGTGAACACTGAAGCTTTCTTT.

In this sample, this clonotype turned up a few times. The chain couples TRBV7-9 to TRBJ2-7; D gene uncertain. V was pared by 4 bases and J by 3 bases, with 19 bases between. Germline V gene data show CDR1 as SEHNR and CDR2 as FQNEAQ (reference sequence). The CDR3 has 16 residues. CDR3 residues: CASSSQSSVDFYEQYF. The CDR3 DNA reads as TGTGCCAGCAGCTCCCAATCCTCGGTTGACTTCTACGAGCAGTACTTC.

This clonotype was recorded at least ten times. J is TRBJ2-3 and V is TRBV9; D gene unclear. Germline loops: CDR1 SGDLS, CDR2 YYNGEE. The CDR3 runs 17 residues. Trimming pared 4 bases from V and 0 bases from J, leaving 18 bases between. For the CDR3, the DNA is TGTGCCAGCAGCCCCCGCCCCGGAACCCCTAGCACAGATACGCAGTATTTT. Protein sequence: CASSPRPGTPSTDTQYF. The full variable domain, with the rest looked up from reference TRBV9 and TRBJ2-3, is DSGVTQTPKHLITATGQRVTLRCSPRSGDLSVYWYQQSLDQGLQFLIQYYNGEERAKGNILERFSAQQFPDLHSELNLSSLELGDSALYFCASSPRPGTPSTDTQYFGPGTRLTVL.

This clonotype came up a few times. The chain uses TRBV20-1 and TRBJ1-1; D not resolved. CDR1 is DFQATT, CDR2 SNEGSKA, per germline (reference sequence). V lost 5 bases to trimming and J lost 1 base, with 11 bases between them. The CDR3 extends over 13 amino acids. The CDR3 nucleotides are TGCAGTGCTCCCGGGTCTCCGAACACTGAAGCTTTCTTT. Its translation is CSAPGSPNTEAFF.

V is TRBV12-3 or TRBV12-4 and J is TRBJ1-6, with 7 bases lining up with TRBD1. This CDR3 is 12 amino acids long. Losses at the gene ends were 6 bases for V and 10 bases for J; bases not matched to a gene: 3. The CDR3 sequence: CASSHRGSPLHF. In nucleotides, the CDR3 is TGTGCCAGCAGCCACAGGGGATCACCCCTCCACTTT.

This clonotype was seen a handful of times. The CDR3 region is CASSPKGRDRADYGYTF. CDR3 DNA sequence: TGTGCCAGCAGCCCAAAAGGGAGGGACAGGGCCGACTATGGCTACACCTTC. The chain joins TRBV21-1 to TRBJ1-2; the D segment call TRBD1 is taken from the table without a DNA check. TRBV21-1 is termed a pseudogene. CDR3 size: 17 residues.